This TCR beta chain was observed in a study of shared clonotypes between healthy human individuals. Assay execution proceeded at the deep level. Source study methods: ImmunoSEQ output lacked quality scores and full-length reads, limiting matched filtering. Clones were sequenced by immunoSEQ multiplex PCR, and TCRdb holds only the in-frame ones, with some missing. V, J and clone size are taken as reported in that table, and D and trimming were inferred from the DNA itself. The table lists more than 500,000 clones, roughly 95% of them singletons, with over 0.09% in the top ten. With 1 base clipped from V and 3 bases from J, the junction kept 5 bases outside the gene matches. The CDR3 is made up of 15 amino acids. Germline-derived CDR1 and CDR2 are LNHDA and SQIVND (reference sequence). Naive CD8 cells, CD45RO-negative and positively selected for CCR7, excluded terminally differentiated effector memory CD45RA+ cells.

In regard to this clone: Its antigen is not identified.

Study observations and caveats: Naive subsets, compared against memory subsets, generally had larger estimated richness values.

The sequencing sample was made of naive CD8+ T cells sorted from blood. The chain has TRBV19 and TRBJ2-7; 8 nucleotides align to TRBD1. This TCR derives from a woman younger than 45 in good health. The CDR3 coding sequence is TGTGCCAGTAGTATAGGACAGGGGAATCACTACGAGCAGTACTTC. Its translation is CASSIGQGNHYEQYF. The variable domain in full, with the rest retrieved from reference TRBV19 and TRBJ2-7, is DGGITQSPKYLFRKEGQNVTLSCEQNLNHDAMYWYRQDPGQGLRLIYYSQIVNDFQKGDIAEGYSVSREKKESFPLTVTSAQKNPTAFYLCASSIGQGNHYEQYFGPGTRLTVT.